This T cell receptor beta chain was documented in a study of identical twins. The CDR3 runs 13 residues. Germline assignment: CDR1 MNHEY and CDR2 SVGEGT. V shed 1 base and J shed 1 base, with 5 bases lying between them. Study-wide findings and caveats: Cord blood beta clonotypes present at high abundance carried fewer insertions; no such pattern appeared in memory repertoires. An excess of low generation probability was shown by twin-shared out-of-frame alpha sequences. Its conclusions, products of cross-sectional statistical analysis, did not come from following the same donors.

This clonotype was seen repeatedly, ten times or more. The antigen is not known. Template switching added a universal primer binding site, and final cDNA carried unique molecular identifiers. TCRdb processed the 5' RACE reads anew with MiXCR; each CDR3 protein has one entry. The sample shows some 1,600,000 distinct CDR3 sequences, about 31% of them seen only once. The rearrangement joins TRBV6-2 or TRBV6-3 to TRBJ2-7, with D unclear. The sequence was obtained from a newborn girl in good health. Sequencing was done on a sample of cord blood. The CDR3 nucleotides read TGTGCCAGCAGTTACTGGGGATCCTACGAGCAGTACTTC. This sequence encodes CASSYWGSYEQYF.